These 6 T cell receptor beta chains originate from one sample sequenced in a study of cytomegalovirus exposure and HLA in healthy donors. Data came from immunoSEQ multiplex PCR; TCRdb stores just in-frame clones and leaves some out. Among about 150,000 clones listed, 85% to 90% were seen once. Material: PBMCs. The receptors come from a woman between 18 and 30 years old in good health and CMV-seropositive.

This clone was seen only once. The chain uses TRBV4-3 and TRBJ2-7; 7 bases are shared with TRBD2. Germline values: CDR1 LGHNA, CDR2 YSLEER. The CDR3 spans 15 residues. The junction had 4 bases not matched to a gene; V was cut back by 0 bases and J by 2 bases. In nucleotides, the CDR3 is TGCGCCAGCAGCCAAGATCGCGGGAGCCCCTACGAGCAGTACTTC. Its protein product is CASSQDRGSPYEQYF.

This clone was counted a single time. The gene calls are TRBV7-8 and TRBJ2-7, with 8 bases matching TRBD2. The CDR3 is 16 amino acids. V trimming: 2 bases; J trimming: 7 bases; junction bases outside the gene matches: 13. Germline CDR1 SGHVS, CDR2 FQNEAQ. CDR3 sequence (DNA): TGTGCCAGCAGCTTAACTCACGGAGCGGGAGCGGGGGAGCAGTACTTC. The encoded protein is CASSLTHGAGAGEQYF.

CDR3 DNA: TGCGCCAGCAGCTTGACAGGGAGAAACACTGAAGCTTTCTTT. Translated: CASSLTGRNTEAFF. J is TRBJ1-1 and V is TRBV5-1; D may be TRBD1 (6 bases). The CDR3 runs to 14 residues. The V gene lost 1 base and the J gene lost 2 bases, with 9 bases spanning the gap. Germline values: CDR1 SGHRS, CDR2 YFSETQ.

The genes are TRBV9 and TRBJ2-1; TRBD2 matches 9 bases. CDR1 is SGDLS and CDR2 is YYNGEE in the germline V gene. This CDR3 contains 15 residues. J was trimmed by 7 bases and V by 1 base; bases with no gene match: 6. The CDR3 coding sequence is TGTGCCAGCAGCGTAATTAGCGGGAGTGGTAATGAGCAGTTCTTC. Its protein is CASSVISGSGNEQFF.

CDR3 sequence: CASSLGRAGTEAFF. The DNA for the CDR3 is TGTGCCAGCAGCTTAGGCAGGGCCGGGACTGAAGCTTTCTTT. The chain uses TRBV7-2 and TRBJ1-1; TRBD1 might be the D (5 bases). V dropped 1 base and J dropped 5 bases, with 11 bases sitting between them. Germline V gene lookup returns CDR1 SGHTA and CDR2 FQGNSA. This CDR3 spans 14 amino acids.

This clone was recorded a few times. One junction end does not reproduce the germline sequence, and a read error may be involved. The J gene is TRBJ2-7, the V gene TRBV7-7, with a weak D call TRBD2 (6 bases). Germline values: CDR1 SSHAT, CDR2 FNYEAQ (reference sequence). This CDR3 spans 13 amino acids. CDR3 bases: TGTGCTAGCAGCTTAGCGGAAGGGGACGAGCAGTACTTC. Encoded protein: CASSLAEGDEQYF.